This T cell receptor (beta chain) was captured in a study of blood T cell repertoires in COVID-19. The method was immunoSEQ multiplex PCR; TCRdb's version includes in-frame clones alone and lacks a portion of them. Altogether some 390,000 clones are present, around nine tenths being singletons, with the ten largest covering about 1.6%. Germline V gene sequence: CDR1 SGHRS, CDR2 YFSETQ. Between the trimmed V and J ends, which lost 2 bases and 2 bases, there was a span of 10 bases. The CDR3 is 14 residues long. The receptor comes from a woman in her forties with COVID-19, enrolled during active disease. The sequenced sample was peripheral blood. The gene calls are TRBV5-1 and TRBJ1-1; possibly TRBD1 for D (6 bases). The CDR3 is CASSLQGTNTEAFF. CDR3 nucleotide sequence: TGCGCCAGCAGCTTACAGGGAACAAACACTGAAGCTTTCTTT.